What follows are 4 T cell receptor beta chains derived from one specimen sequenced in a study of blood T cells in healthy people across ages. The authors ran a second PCR of roughly 7 to 11 cycles using a sample-barcoded 5' primer and a J-beta primer mix. MiXCR, run by TCRdb on the 5' RACE reads, gives a single entry per CDR3 protein. The sample includes about 780,000 distinct CDR3 sequences, roughly 46% of them seen just once. The sample taken for sequencing was blood. These receptors originate from a man older than 75 in good health.

Remarks on this clonotype: A single base separates this from a much larger clone, so it may be a read error. The chain recombines TRBV29-1 with TRBJ2-7, with D maybe TRBD1 (5 bases). The ends were cut back, 4 bases at V and 7 bases at J, with 14 bases in the middle. Germline V gene sequence: CDR1 SQVTM, CDR2 ANQGSEA. The CDR3 runs 12 residues. The DNA of the CDR3 is TGCAGCGTTGGGCAGGGCGATAGTGAGCAGTACTTC. Encoded protein: CSVGQGDSEQYF.

The rearrangement uses TRBV27 and TRBJ2-7; 7 bases map to TRBD1. This CDR3 comprises 14 residues. CDR1 is MNHEY and CDR2 is SMNVEV in the germline V gene (reference sequence). Trimming cost V 5 bases and J 3 bases; bases outside gene matches: 7. The CDR3 here is CASSVRDRDYEQYF. The DNA of the CDR3 is TGTGCCAGCAGTGTAAGGGACAGAGACTACGAGCAGTACTTC.

The chain carries TRBV5-8 and TRBJ1-1; 9 nucleotides agree with TRBD1. The J segment lost 1 base and the V segment lost 7 bases, leaving 5 bases of the junction unmatched. The CDR3 has 14 residues. Germline V gene sequence: CDR1 SGHTS, CDR2 YDEGEE. CDR3: CASRPTGGNTEAFF. The CDR3 DNA is TGTGCCAGCCGACCGACAGGGGGGAACACTGAAGCTTTCTTT.

This chain connects TRBV29-1 to TRBJ2-7; D is uncertain. The V and J ends lost 3 bases and 7 bases respectively, with 16 bases between them. CDR1 is SQVTM and CDR2 is ANQGSEA in the germline V gene. The CDR3 is 13 amino acids. The CDR3 region is CSVDIVFYNEQYF. The CDR3 DNA sequence: TGCAGCGTTGATATAGTGTTCTACAATGAGCAGTACTTC.